The next 15 T cell receptor beta chains were all read from a single sample in a study of spatial heterogeneity in lung cancer. Time point in this sample: sample taken at primary tumor resection. Extraction of whole RNA from tumor, nontumor lung or frozen PBMC preceded unsorted sequencing. In TCRdb, the 5' RACE reads were re-called with MiXCR into one record per CDR3 protein. The sample records fewer than 40,000 distinct CDR3 sequences, roughly 8% being singletons. The sample consisted of PBMCs, taken at surgery. Source of these receptors: a male donor with early-stage non-small cell lung cancer.

This clonotype was seen repeatedly, ten times or more. CDR3 nucleotide sequence: TGTGCCAGCAGCTTCAGGGGGAGGGTGTTTTTT. This encodes CASSFRGRVFF. This sequence joins TRBV11-1 and TRBJ2-2; D may match TRBD1 or TRBD2 (7 bases each). The CDR3 contains 11 residues. Germline CDR1 reads SGHAT; CDR2 reads FQDESV (reference sequence). V lost 3 bases and J lost 15, with 11 bases in between. Complete variable domain (other parts from reference TRBV11-1 and TRBJ2-2): EAEVAQSPRYKITEKSQAVAFWCDPISGHATLYWYRQILGQGPELLVQFQDESVVDDSQLPKDRFSAERLKGVDSTLKIQPAELGDSAMYLCASSFRGRVFFGEGSRLTVL.

The rearrangement joins TRBV9 to TRBJ1-6, with D unclear. The CDR3 has 17 amino acids. CDR1 and CDR2 from the germline V gene are SGDLS and YYNGEE. V was cut by 4 bases and J by 7 bases, with 21 bases left in between. CDR3 protein: CASSPRALRVRNSPLHF. The CDR3 DNA reads TGTGCCAGCAGCCCTCGGGCCCTCCGAGTGAGGAATTCACCCCTCCACTTT.

The chain carries TRBV5-1 and TRBJ2-1; 11 positions match TRBD2. Germline CDR1 reads SGHRS; CDR2 reads YFSETQ. Losses at the gene ends were 5 bases for V and 7 bases for J; bases not matched to a gene: 11. The CDR3 is 16 residues long. The CDR3, as DNA: TGCGCCAGCAGTTTCCCAATAGCGGGGGGGCCTAATGAGCAGTTCTTC. Its protein is CASSFPIAGGPNEQFF.

This clonotype was detected many times. The chain recombines TRBV6-2 or TRBV6-3 with TRBJ1-5; no definite D call. The CDR3 has 14 residues. V lost 6 bases, J lost 1 base, and 10 bases lay in between. Germline lookup yields CDR1 MNHEY and CDR2 SVGEGT. The CDR3 region is CASSRAVSNQPQHF. The CDR3 DNA reads TGTGCCAGCAGCCGGGCGGTAAGCAATCAGCCCCAGCATTTT.

This clonotype was seen a single time. This sequence joins TRBV5-1 and TRBJ2-7; weak D call: TRBD1 (6 bases). Per germline, CDR1 SGHRS and CDR2 YFSETQ. The ends were cut back, 3 bases at V and 1 base at J, with 11 bases in the middle. The CDR3 consists of 14 residues. The DNA for the CDR3 is TGCGCCAGCAGCTCCCGACAGGAATCCTACGAGCAGTACTTC. Amino acids: CASSSRQESYEQYF.

Ten or more counts support this clonotype. This sequence joins TRBV12-3 or TRBV12-4 and TRBJ1-4; no reliable D call. The germline V and J ends were trimmed by 2 bases and 0 bases, with 19 bases remaining between them. The CDR3 covers 19 residues. The CDR3 region is CASSLTRPPSVPTNEKLFF. As DNA, the CDR3 is TGTGCCAGCAGTTTAACTCGACCTCCTTCGGTGCCAACTAATGAAAAACTGTTTTTT.

This clonotype occurred many times. The chain is built from TRBV3-1 and TRBJ2-5; 10 nucleotides match TRBD2. The germline V gene has CDR1 LGHDT and CDR2 YNNKEL (reference sequence). V dropped 0 bases and J dropped 2; count of bases not matched to a gene: 0. The CDR3 is made up of 15 amino acids. CDR3 sequence reads: CASSQDSGGQETQYF. The DNA for the CDR3 is TGTGCCAGCAGCCAAGATAGCGGGGGGCAAGAGACCCAGTACTTC.

Details on this clonotype: A read error may be the cause here, since a much bigger clone is one base away. This likely comes from a read error, as the CDR3 has no conserved phenylalanine or tryptophan at its end. V usage is TRBV28 and J usage is TRBJ1-1; a possible D gene is TRBD1 (5 bases). Germline V gene lookup returns CDR1 MDHEN and CDR2 SYDVKM. V lost 5 bases, J lost 7 bases, and 11 bases lay in between. The CDR3 contains 12 residues. The CDR3: CASSAGTVEAFL. The CDR3 DNA sequence: TGTGCCAGCAGTGCGGGGACCGTTGAAGCTTTCCTT.

This clonotype appeared many times. The chain recombines TRBV29-1 with TRBJ2-1; 11 nucleotides match TRBD1. Trimming at V came to 4 bases and at J to 1 base, leaving 6 bases not matched to a gene. The germline V gene encodes CDR1 SQVTM and CDR2 ANQGSEA. This CDR3 region has 16 residues. CDR3 sequence: CSVGARDRGSYNEQFF. The CDR3 DNA reads as TGCAGCGTTGGAGCCCGGGACAGGGGGTCCTACAATGAGCAGTTCTTC.

Of note for this clonotype: A much larger clonotype is one base distant, so this may be a read error. J is TRBJ1-5 and V is TRBV4-3; D remains unclear. The CDR3 extends over 13 amino acids. CDR1 is LGHNA and CDR2 is YSLEER in the germline V gene. V was cut by 0 bases and J by 6 bases, with 6 bases left in between. The CDR3 sequence is CASSQDRGQPQHF. In DNA, the CDR3 is TGCGCCAGCAGCCAAGATCGGGGTCAGCCCCAGCATTTT.

This clonotype was detected ten times or more. The CDR3 sequence: CASSLEPVEKLFF. The DNA for the CDR3 is TGTGCCAGCAGCTTAGAGCCAGTTGAAAAACTGTTTTTT. The rearrangement links TRBV7-9 to TRBJ1-4, with D hard to call. The CDR3 runs 13 residues. Germline V gene data show CDR1 as SEHNR and CDR2 as FQNEAQ (reference sequence). Deletions cut 1 base from V and 7 bases from J, with 7 bases between. Combining the CDR3 with reference TRBV7-9 and TRBJ1-4 gives the whole variable domain DTGVSQNPRHKITKRGQNVTFRCDPISEHNRLYWYRQTLGQGPEFLTYFQNEAQLEKSRLLSDRFSAERPKGSFSTLEIQRTEQGDSAMYLCASSLEPVEKLFFGSGTQLSVL.

The CDR3 bases are TGTGCCAGCAGAGGACACGAAAATCAGCCCCAGCATTTT. Protein: CASRGHENQPQHF. The chain employs TRBV2 and TRBJ1-5; D is perhaps TRBD1 (5 bases). The CDR3 loop spans 13 amino acids. The V gene lost 6 bases and the J gene lost 4 bases, with 10 bases spanning the gap. Germline V gene lookup returns CDR1 SNHLY and CDR2 FYNNEI.

This clonotype was seen many times. The chain joins TRBV7-8 to TRBJ1-6, with D hard to call. Germline lookup yields CDR1 SGHVS and CDR2 FQNEAQ. The CDR3 is 15 amino acids. Deletions cut 2 bases from V and 2 bases from J, with 7 bases between. The CDR3 nucleotides read TGTGCCAGCAGCTTATTAACTCCCTATAATTCACCCCTCCACTTT. This encodes CASSLLTPYNSPLHF.

This clonotype was observed many times. V usage is TRBV6-2 or TRBV6-3 and J usage is TRBJ2-5, with 9 bases aligning to TRBD1. Germline-derived CDR1 and CDR2 are MNHEY and SVGEGT. V lost 9 bases to trimming and J lost 6 bases; unmatched junction nucleotides: 8. This CDR3 has 13 amino acids. In DNA, the CDR3 is TGTGCCAGTTGCCCGGGACAGGGAAAGACCCAGTACTTC. It specifies CASCPGQGKTQYF.

The table lists this clonotype with many counts. A read error may produce the germline difference seen at one junction end. This chain uses TRBV2 with TRBJ1-5; the D is unclear. The CDR3 has 15 amino acids. CDR1 is SNHLY and CDR2 is FYNNEI in the germline V gene. As DNA, the CDR3 is TGTGCCAGCAGAGAAGGACGGGCCATCCGTCAGCCCCAGCATTTT. Translated, it gives CASREGRAIRQPQHF. Together with reference TRBV2 and TRBJ1-5, the CDR3 gives the full variable domain: EPEVTQTPSHQVTQMGQEVILRCVPISNHLYFYWYRQILGQKVEFLVSFYNNEISEKSEIFDDQFSVERPDGSNFTLKIRSTKLEDSAMYFCASREGRAIRQPQHFGDGTRLSIL.